The clone carrying this TCR beta chain has a count of ten or more. The antigen remains unidentified. The data were obtained in a study of Graves' ophthalmopathy and Graves' hyperthyroidism. Amplification of the TCR beta CDR3 regions used RNA transcripts (as template). HTBI primers served in a first-round RT-PCR, which a second-round multiplex PCR followed. TCRdb used MiXCR to reprocess the multiplex PCR reads, holding one entry per CDR3 protein. Of some 350,000 distinct CDR3 sequences in the sample, approximately 17% were seen once. Study-level results: The 13-signature model separated ophthalmopathy from stable hyperthyroidism at roughly 90% sensitivity and about 81% specificity. Blood samples also showed most expanded thyroid clonotypes exceeding 0.001 frequency.

CDR1 and CDR2 from the germline V gene are MRHNA and SNTAGT. This CDR3 is built from 14 residues. The V gene end was trimmed by 7 bases and the J gene end by 8 bases; junction bases not matched to a gene: 11. The PBMCs originated from more than 7.5 ml of fresh peripheral blood. Sample: peripheral blood. The TCR originated in an adult woman with stable Graves' hyperthyroidism. This chain uses TRBV6-4 with TRBJ1-2, with 9 bases lining up with TRBD1. CDR3 sequence: CASMFDRGSFGYTF. CDR3 DNA sequence: TGTGCCAGCATGTTTGACAGGGGGTCTTTCGGCTACACCTTC.